These 8 T cell receptor beta chains came from one sample sequenced in a study of OX40 agonist ivuxolimab in advanced cancers. TCRdb's copy holds only in-frame clones and misses some; the assay was immunoSEQ multiplex PCR. The data contain about 62,000 clones, 92% of them seen just once; the ten biggest clones take up 0.5% to 0.75%. The sequencing here drew on CD4+ or CD8+ T cells sorted from blood, taken in a trial of the OX40 agonist ivuxolimab. The receptors were gathered from an adult with an advanced solid tumor such as melanoma, head and neck, liver or kidney cancer.

The V gene is TRBV29-1, the J gene TRBJ1-3; possibly TRBD1 for D (5 bases). CDR3 length equals 14 residues. The germline gives CDR1 SQVTM, CDR2 ANQGSEA. The ends were cut back, 2 bases at V and 4 bases at J, with 12 bases in the middle. Here the CDR3 reads CSVELGSGGNTIYF. Written as DNA, the CDR3 is TGCAGCGTTGAACTGGGTTCAGGGGGAAACACCATATATTTT.

V is TRBV5-1 and J is TRBJ1-1, with D hard to call. Germline V lookup: CDR1 SGHRS, CDR2 YFSETQ. The V end was cut by 2 bases, the J end by 1 base, with 9 bases between. The CDR3 loop spans 14 amino acids. This CDR3 is CASSFVVGNTEAFF. The CDR3 nucleotides are TGCGCCAGCAGCTTTGTGGTTGGGAACACTGAAGCTTTCTTT.

This chain uses TRBV6-1 with TRBJ1-5, with TRBD1 matching over 10 bases. With V trimmed by 7 bases and J by 7 bases, 10 bases remained unmatched. Germline CDR1 and CDR2: MNHNS and SASEGT. CDR3 length: 15 residues. For the CDR3, the DNA is TGTGCCAGCACGTACACGACAGGGGGCGGACAGCCCCAGCATTTT. This gives the protein CASTYTTGGGQPQHF.

The chain has TRBV30 and TRBJ2-5; 8 bases are a match to TRBD1. With 0 bases clipped from V and 13 bases from J, the junction kept 13 bases outside the gene matches. The CDR3 extends over 14 amino acids. CDR1 and CDR2 (germline): GTSNPN, SVGIG (reference sequence). CDR3 residues: CAWSVQETGALRYF. CDR3 in DNA: TGTGCCTGGAGTGTACAGGAGACAGGGGCCCTCCGGTACTTC.

The CDR3 DNA is TGTGCCTGGAGTGGAGCGGGGGGGGCCTCAGGGACCCAGTACTTC. It specifies CAWSGAGGASGTQYF. V usage is TRBV30 and J usage is TRBJ2-5, with 10 nucleotides matching TRBD2. This CDR3 region has 15 residues. V lost 1 base to trimming and J lost 7 bases; unmatched junction nucleotides: 9. Germline V gene sequence: CDR1 GTSNPN, CDR2 SVGIG (reference sequence).

The chain combines TRBV10-2 with TRBJ2-4, with TRBD2 as a possible D gene (5 bases). Trimming took 5 bases from V and 0 from J, leaving 8 bases between them. CDR1 and CDR2 (germline): WSHSY, SAAADI. The CDR3 sequence is 14 residues long. CDR3 bases: TGCGCCAGCAGTCCGGGGAGAGCCAAAAACATTCAGTACTTC. This sequence encodes CASSPGRAKNIQYF.

This clone is a singleton in its sample. This chain links TRBV7-9 with TRBJ2-5; the D is unclear. V dropped 5 bases and J dropped 0 bases, with 4 bases sitting between them. The CDR3 is 12 amino acids. Germline V gives CDR1 SEHNR, CDR2 FQNEAQ (reference sequence). As DNA, the CDR3 is TGTGCCAGCAGCAGGGACCAAGAGACCCAGTACTTC. It encodes CASSRDQETQYF. The whole variable domain, remainder taken from reference TRBV7-9 and TRBJ2-5, is DTGVSQNPRHKITKRGQNVTFRCDPISEHNRLYWYRQTLGQGPEFLTYFQNEAQLEKSRLLSDRFSAERPKGSFSTLEIQRTEQGDSAMYLCASSRDQETQYFGPGTRLLVL.

J is TRBJ2-3 and V is TRBV6-1; the match to TRBD1 covers 7 bases. CDR1 is MNHNS and CDR2 is SASEGT in the germline V gene. V gave up 6 bases and J gave up 4 bases; unmatched junction bases: 7. The CDR3 runs to 14 residues. CDR3 coding DNA: TGTGCCAGCAGCGTTACAGGGGTGGCAGATACGCAGTATTTT. Residues: CASSVTGVADTQYF.